Included here is one T cell receptor beta chain sequence, with context. Its antigen is currently unknown. The CDR3 has 15 amino acids. The V gene end was trimmed by 5 bases and the J gene end by 5 bases; junction bases not matched to a gene: 11. The germline V gene has CDR1 MGHDK and CDR2 SYGVNS. The sample comes from a study of blood T cells in healthy people across ages. The use of a sample-barcoded 5' primer and a J-beta primer mix characterized a second PCR of roughly 6 to 12 cycles. TCRdb passed the 5' RACE reads through MiXCR, listing each CDR3 protein once. The data show roughly 1.4 million distinct CDR3 sequences, 59% seen once. Whole-study results and caveats: It was the long-lived donors that had more naive CD4+ cells and higher diversity than aged donors. It was not known whether donors were CMV positive (a possible confounder of expanded clonotype changes).

This rearrangement joins TRBV25-1 to TRBJ2-7, with 8 bases matching TRBD1. This sequence originates from a man between 18 and 29 years old in good health. Sequencing was done on a sample of blood. CDR3 DNA sequence: TGTGCCAGCAGTCCCGGGACAGGAAACAGGAACGAGCAGTACTTC. This translates into CASSPGTGNRNEQYF.